The T cell receptor beta chain under discussion was sequenced for a study of identifying expanded T cells in peripheral blood. Study-level findings and limits: Over around two and four weeks, about 15 and 19 clones changed, versus around 1.3 between replicates. Across healthy donors, higher total template counts meant significantly greater roughly 2-week count variance.

V was trimmed by 5 bases and J by 0 bases, leaving 16 bases between them. Germline values: CDR1 PRHDT, CDR2 FYEKMQ (reference sequence). CDR3 length: 16 amino acids. On this clone: The antigen is unknown.

Using immunoSEQ multiplex PCR, the repertoire was profiled, and TCRdb retains in-frame clones only, with some absent. Of 90,000 to 120,000 clones in the sample, around 88% are singletons; the top ten hold over 15%. This receptor was taken from a person aged 18 to 75 in good health. The rearrangement links TRBV13 to TRBJ2-5, with D unresolved. Sequencing was carried out using blood. The CDR3 DNA follows: TGTGCCAGCAGCCCCTCGGACGGGCGGTACCAAGAGACCCAGTACTTC. Translated, it gives CASSPSDGRYQETQYF.